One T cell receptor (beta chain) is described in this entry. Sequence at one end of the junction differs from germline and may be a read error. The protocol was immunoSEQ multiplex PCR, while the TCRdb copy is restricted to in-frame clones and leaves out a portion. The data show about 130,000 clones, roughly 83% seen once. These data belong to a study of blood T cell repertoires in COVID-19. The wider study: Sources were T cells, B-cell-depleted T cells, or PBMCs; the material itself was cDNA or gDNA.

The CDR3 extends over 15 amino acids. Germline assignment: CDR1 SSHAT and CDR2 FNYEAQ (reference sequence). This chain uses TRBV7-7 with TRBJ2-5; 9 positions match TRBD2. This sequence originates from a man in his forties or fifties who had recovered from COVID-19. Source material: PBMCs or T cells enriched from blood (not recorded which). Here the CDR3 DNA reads TGTGCTAGCAGCTTGGGGCTAGCGGGGACTGAGACCCAGTACTTC. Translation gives CASSLGLAGTETQYF.